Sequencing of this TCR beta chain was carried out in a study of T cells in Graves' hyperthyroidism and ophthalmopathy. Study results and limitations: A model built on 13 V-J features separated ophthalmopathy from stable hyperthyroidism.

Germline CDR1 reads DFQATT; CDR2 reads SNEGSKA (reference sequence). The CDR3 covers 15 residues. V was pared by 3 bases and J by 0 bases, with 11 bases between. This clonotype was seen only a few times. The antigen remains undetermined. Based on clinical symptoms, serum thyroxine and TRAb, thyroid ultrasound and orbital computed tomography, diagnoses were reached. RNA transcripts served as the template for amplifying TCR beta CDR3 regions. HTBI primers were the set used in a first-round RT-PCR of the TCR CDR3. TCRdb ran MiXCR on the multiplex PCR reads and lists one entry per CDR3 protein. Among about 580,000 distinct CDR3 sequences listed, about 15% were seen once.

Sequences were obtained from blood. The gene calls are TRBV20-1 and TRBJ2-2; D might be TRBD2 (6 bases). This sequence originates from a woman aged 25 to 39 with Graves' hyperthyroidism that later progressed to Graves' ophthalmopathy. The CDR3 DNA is TGCAGTGCTAGGAGGGCGGGAACGAACACCGGGGAGCTGTTTTTT. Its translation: CSARRAGTNTGELFF.